The 26 T cell receptor beta chains given below trace back to one sample, sequenced in a study of shared clonotypes between healthy human individuals. The table came from immunoSEQ multiplex PCR; TCRdb's copy has only in-frame clones and leaves some out. The sample yields roughly 2,500,000 clones, 80% to 95% seen once. Sequencing was done on a sample of naive CD4+ T cells from PBMCs. The subset denotes: CD45RA+ positively selected. The origin of the receptors is a man aged 18 to 30 in good health. Some clones in this sample may be carry-over from other donors' samples.

This chain connects TRBV5-1 to TRBJ1-1; 7 bases match TRBD1. The CDR3 is 16 amino acids. With V trimmed by 4 bases and J by 1 base, 10 bases remained unmatched. CDR1 is SGHRS, CDR2 YFSETQ, per germline. The CDR3 DNA is TGCGCCAGCAGCCCCGCGAGGGGACAGAGGAACACTGAAGCTTTCTTT. Protein product: CASSPARGQRNTEAFF.

The rearrangement joins TRBV11-2 to TRBJ2-1, with D tentatively TRBD2 (5 bases). Trimming left V 3 bases short and J 7 bases short, with 22 bases between. The germline V gene has CDR1 SGHAT and CDR2 FQNNGV. This CDR3 spans 17 amino acids. CDR3 nucleotide sequence: TGTGCCAGCAGCTTTTCTACCCCCGGCCTCGAGGGAAATGAGCAGTTCTTC. This gives the protein CASSFSTPGLEGNEQFF.

The gene calls are TRBV6-5 and TRBJ1-2; D is unresolved. Germline assignment: CDR1 MNHEY and CDR2 SVGAGI. The CDR3 totals 13 residues. The V end was cut by 5 bases, the J end by 5 bases, with 12 bases between. DNA for the CDR3: TGTGCCAGCAGTCAGGACGGTCCTTATGGCTACACCTTC. It encodes CASSQDGPYGYTF.

J is TRBJ1-1 and V is TRBV9, with D unclear. Between the trimmed V and J ends, which lost 4 bases and 0 bases, there was a span of 10 bases. Germline V gene lookup returns CDR1 SGDLS and CDR2 YYNGEE. The CDR3 consists of 14 residues. The CDR3 here is CASSPAPMNTEAFF. The CDR3, as DNA: TGTGCCAGCAGCCCAGCTCCCATGAACACTGAAGCTTTCTTT.

This clone was recorded once. This rearrangement joins TRBV6-6 to TRBJ2-7; possibly TRBD1 for D (6 bases). The CDR3 is made up of 15 amino acids. Germline V gives CDR1 MNHNY, CDR2 SVGAGI (reference sequence). V lost 6 bases and J lost 3, with 18 bases in between. The CDR3 loop is CASSNRDKGYYEQYF. CDR3 sequence (DNA): TGTGCCAGCAGCAACCGGGACAAAGGTTACTACGAGCAGTACTTC.

The V call is TRBV10-1, the J call TRBJ2-1, with TRBD2 matching 11 bases. The CDR3 contains 17 residues. Germline CDR1 reads WNHNN; CDR2 reads SYGVQD (reference sequence). V shed 6 bases and J 2 bases; nucleotides not matched to a gene: 9. CDR3 nucleotides: TGCGCCAGCAGCAGAATAGCGGGAGGGCCTCCCTACAATGAGCAGTTCTTC. Amino acid sequence: CASSRIAGGPPYNEQFF.

This clone showed up just once. The CDR3 region has the DNA TGTGCCAGCAGCTTTCCGGGATCCGGGTACGAGCAGTACTTC. It codes for CASSFPGSGYEQYF. The chain joins TRBV5-4 to TRBJ2-7; TRBD2 is a possible D gene (5 bases). This CDR3 has 14 residues. The germline V gene has CDR1 SGHNT and CDR2 YYREEE (reference sequence). Trimming left V 2 bases short and J 4 bases short, with 13 bases between.

V is TRBV6-5 and J is TRBJ2-1; the match to TRBD2 covers 10 bases. Germline loops: CDR1 MNHEY, CDR2 SVGAGI. This CDR3 has 14 amino acids. The V gene end was trimmed by 6 bases and the J gene end by 7 bases; junction bases not matched to a gene: 6. The CDR3 is CASSDSGRKNEQFF. The CDR3 DNA follows: TGTGCCAGCAGCGATAGCGGGAGGAAAAATGAGCAGTTCTTC.

The chain uses TRBV28 and TRBJ1-3; D gene ambiguous. Germline V lookup: CDR1 MDHEN, CDR2 SYDVKM. V lost 5 bases and J lost 8, with 13 bases in between. The CDR3 is made up of 13 amino acids. The CDR3 spells CASSRARVHTIYF. CDR3 bases: TGTGCCAGCAGTCGGGCCCGGGTTCACACCATATATTTT. The full variable domain, rest sourced from reference TRBV28 and TRBJ1-3, is DVKVTQSSRYLVKRTGEKVFLECVQDMDHENMFWYRQDPGLGLRLIYFSYDVKMKEKGDIPEGYSVSREKKERFSLILESASTNQTSMYLCASSRARVHTIYFGEGSWLTVV.

J is TRBJ2-1 and V is TRBV27, with D possibly matching TRBD2 (5 bases). The V and J ends lost 2 bases and 5 bases respectively, with 16 bases between them. This CDR3 region has 16 residues. The germline CDR1 and CDR2 sequences are MNHEY and SMNVEV (reference sequence). The DNA of the CDR3 is TGTGCCAGCAGTTTAGTTATGGCTAGCCGGCACAATGAGCAGTTCTTC. Translated, it gives CASSLVMASRHNEQFF.

The rearrangement joins TRBV2 to TRBJ1-5, with 7 bases lining up with TRBD1. The CDR3 length is 15 residues. In germline, CDR1 is SNHLY, CDR2 FYNNEI. After removal of 5 bases from V and 3 bases from J, the junction contained 7 bases not matched to a gene. CDR3 sequence (DNA): TGTGCCAGCAGTAAGGGGACAGAACACAATCAGCCCCAGCATTTT. It encodes CASSKGTEHNQPQHF.

Notes on this clone: Mismatch with germline at one junction end may stem from a read error. The chain combines TRBV7-9 with TRBJ1-1, with D uncertain. The CDR3 loop spans 13 amino acids. Looked up from germline, CDR1 is SEHNR and CDR2 is FQNEAQ (reference sequence). Written as DNA, the CDR3 is TGTGCCAGCAACTTACAGACGAACACTGAAGCTTTCTTT. It yields the protein CASNLQTNTEAFF. Drawing the rest from reference TRBV7-9 and TRBJ1-1, the complete variable domain is DTGVSQNPRHKITKRGQNVTFRCDPISEHNRLYWYRQTLGQGPEFLTYFQNEAQLEKSRLLSDRFSAERPKGSFSTLEIQRTEQGDSAMYLCASNLQTNTEAFFGQGTRLTVV.

The rearrangement uses TRBV11-2 and TRBJ2-7; TRBD2 agrees at 7 bases. The CDR3 runs 13 residues. V dropped 1 base and J dropped 5; count of bases not matched to a gene: 2. Looked up from germline, CDR1 is SGHAT and CDR2 is FQNNGV. The CDR3 bases are TGTGCCAGCAGCTTAGGTGCGGGAGACGAGCAGTACTTC. The encoded protein is CASSLGAGDEQYF.

This clone was recorded once. The rearrangement uses TRBV6-1 and TRBJ2-7; 8 bases fit TRBD1. The V segment lost 4 bases and the J segment 1 base; nucleotides outside the gene matches: 6. This CDR3 region has 15 residues. Germline V lookup: CDR1 MNHNS, CDR2 SASEGT. DNA for the CDR3: TGTGCCAGCAGTGCAGGGGGCGGTAGGTCCTACGAGCAGTACTTC. Protein: CASSAGGGRSYEQYF.

V is TRBV28 and J is TRBJ2-5, with 7 positions matching TRBD2. The J call could be wrong; TRBJ2-7 is a better fit for the DNA end. The CDR3 has 13 amino acids. Looked up from germline, CDR1 is MDHEN and CDR2 is SYDVKM. For the CDR3, the DNA is TGTGCCAGCAGGGGAGGGTATACCTACGAGCAGTACTTC. Its translation is CASRGGYTYEQYF.

The V gene is TRBV18, the J gene TRBJ1-2; 8 bases are shared with TRBD1. Germline V CDR1 and CDR2: KGHSH, LQKENI. J lost 3 bases, V lost 6 bases, and 12 bases had no gene match. The CDR3 contains 16 residues. The CDR3 loop reads CASSSKAGGMDYGYTF. The CDR3 DNA sequence: TGTGCCAGCTCTTCAAAGGCAGGGGGCATGGACTATGGCTACACCTTC. Using reference TRBV18 and TRBJ1-2 for the parts outside the CDR3, the full variable domain is NAGVMQNPRHLVRRRGQEARLRCSPMKGHSHVYWYRQLPEEGLKFMVYLQKENIIDESGMPKERFSAEFPKEGPSILRIQQVVRGDSAAYFCASSSKAGGMDYGYTFGSGTRLTVV.

The chain recombines TRBV11-2 with TRBJ2-1; maybe TRBD2 (6 bases). Trimming stripped 7 bases from V and 4 bases from J, with 23 bases between. This CDR3 spans 17 amino acids. CDR1 and CDR2 (germline): SGHAT, FQNNGV. The CDR3 region has the DNA TGTGCCAGCACCATGAGGGTGGGGCGGGACGCATACAATGAGCAGTTCTTC. This translates into CASTMRVGRDAYNEQFF.

V is TRBV19 and J is TRBJ1-2; D not certain. Germline CDR1 and CDR2: LNHDA and SQIVND (reference sequence). V lost 4 bases and J 2 bases, leaving 11 bases between the germline ends. The CDR3 contains 14 residues. DNA of the CDR3: TGTGCCAGTAGTACCCAATCAACCAACTATGGCTACACCTTC. It specifies CASSTQSTNYGYTF.

This chain uses TRBV5-8 with TRBJ1-3, with TRBD1 identical over 7 bases. J lost 2 bases, V lost 2 bases, and 1 base had no gene match. The CDR3 is 14 residues long. CDR1 and CDR2 (germline): SGHTS, YDEGEE. The DNA of the CDR3 is TGTGCCAGCAGCTTCCAGGGGGCTGGAAACACCATATATTTT. Amino acid sequence: CASSFQGAGNTIYF. The full variable domain, completed using reference TRBV5-8 and TRBJ1-3, is EAGVTQSPTHLIKTRGQQATLRCSPISGHTSVYWYQQALGLGLQFLLWYDEGEERNRGNFPPRFSGRQFPNYSSELNVNALELEDSALYLCASSFQGAGNTIYFGEGSWLTVV.

The chain is built from TRBV30 and TRBJ2-7; D not certain. V lost 3 bases and J lost 8, with 20 bases in between. Germline V CDR1 and CDR2: GTSNPN, SVGIG (reference sequence). The CDR3 has 14 amino acids. The CDR3 DNA follows: TGTGCCTGGAGCCCCGACCCACAAACTCCGAAGCAGTACTTC. Its protein product is CAWSPDPQTPKQYF.

This clone was recorded only once. The chain joins TRBV6-6 to TRBJ1-2; D is unresolved. V was clipped by 6 bases and J by 4 bases, with 9 bases between them. The CDR3 sequence is 12 residues long. From germline, CDR1 is MNHNY and CDR2 SVGAGI (reference sequence). The DNA of the CDR3 is TGTGCCAGCAGAAGAACGACCTATGGCTACACCTTC. Translating gives CASRRTTYGYTF.

The rearrangement joins TRBV25-1 to TRBJ1-4, with 7 bases that match TRBD1. Germline values: CDR1 MGHDK, CDR2 SYGVNS. The CDR3 has 17 amino acids. V shed 1 base, J shed 8 bases, and the junction held 13 bases outside the gene matches. The CDR3 DNA sequence: TGTGCCAGCAGTGAATCGAAGAGACAGGGAGGGCGAGAAAAACTGTTTTTT. Its translation is CASSESKRQGGREKLFF.

V usage is TRBV6-6 and J usage is TRBJ1-1; D unclear. CDR3 length: 14 residues. The V gene lost 6 bases and the J gene lost 0 bases, with 11 bases spanning the gap. Germline V lookup: CDR1 MNHNY, CDR2 SVGAGI (reference sequence). The CDR3 loop is CASRRRTLNTEAFF. The CDR3 DNA is TGTGCCAGCAGAAGACGGACCCTGAACACTGAAGCTTTCTTT.

This chain uses TRBV5-1 with TRBJ2-2; TRBD1 might be the D (6 bases). This CDR3 has 16 amino acids. V was pared by 0 bases and J by 4 bases, with 13 bases between. The germline CDR1 and CDR2 sequences are SGHRS and YFSETQ. CDR3 sequence (DNA): TGCGCCAGCAGCTTGGTAGGGGGTCACACCACCGGGGAGCTGTTTTTT. It is translated as CASSLVGGHTTGELFF.

The chain combines TRBV7-9 with TRBJ1-3; D not certain. The CDR3 runs to 12 residues. V was cut by 2 bases and J by 6 bases, with 5 bases left in between. Germline CDR1 reads SEHNR; CDR2 reads FQNEAQ (reference sequence). The CDR3, as DNA: TGTGCCAGCAGCTTACCAATAAACACCATATATTTT. The encoded protein is CASSLPINTIYF.

Comment on this clone: Other DNA sequences in this specimen translate into the identical CDR3. The chain carries TRBV30 and TRBJ1-5, with a weak D call TRBD1 (5 bases). The germline V gene encodes CDR1 GTSNPN and CDR2 SVGIG (reference sequence). Trimming stripped 2 bases from V and 3 bases from J, with 8 bases between. The CDR3 length is 13 residues. In DNA form, the CDR3 reads TGTGCCTGGAGTCCCAGGGACAATCAGCCCCAGCATTTT. It is translated as CAWSPRDNQPQHF.